This T cell receptor (beta chain) derives from a study of blood T cell repertoires in COVID-19. CDR1 and CDR2 (germline): SGHDT, YYEEEE. The CDR3 covers 18 residues. Deletions cut 5 bases from V and 5 bases from J, with 29 bases between. Some clones are missing from TCRdb's copy, which holds only in-frame ones; the method was immunoSEQ multiplex PCR. This sample has 200,000 to 250,000 clones; 75% to 85% occur once, and the top ten carry over 7%. The chain carries TRBV5-6 and TRBJ2-7; tentatively, D is TRBD2 (5 bases). This sequence was found in a woman aged 80 or over with COVID-19, enrolled during active disease. The sample taken for sequencing was peripheral blood. CDR3 sequence: CASRPQTVRELRSNEQYF. In DNA form, the CDR3 reads TGTGCCAGCAGGCCGCAGACGGTGAGGGAGCTGCGGTCAAACGAGCAGTACTTC.